The 20 T cell receptor beta chains presented below share a single source sample, sequenced in a study of blood T cell repertoires in COVID-19. Profiling relied on immunoSEQ multiplex PCR, and the TCRdb table lists in-frame clones only, not all of them. The sample carries over 95,000 clones, around 85% recorded once. Sequencing input: peripheral blood. These receptors were collected from a woman aged 55-69 years with acute or convalescent COVID-19.

The chain couples TRBV5-1 to TRBJ2-3; 11 bases match TRBD2. Germline V lookup: CDR1 SGHRS, CDR2 YFSETQ. The J segment lost 5 bases and the V segment lost 0 bases, leaving 5 bases of the junction unmatched. The CDR3 contains 16 residues. The CDR3 DNA follows: TGCGCCAGCAGCTTGGAGACTAGCGGGGCCCTAGATACGCAGTATTTT. Protein: CASSLETSGALDTQYF.

The chain is built from TRBV9 and TRBJ1-3; 8 bases map to TRBD1. CDR3 length equals 18 residues. Germline V gene lookup returns CDR1 SGDLS and CDR2 YYNGEE. V lost 3 bases to trimming and J lost 4 bases; unmatched junction nucleotides: 15. Written as DNA, the CDR3 is TGTGCCAGCAGCGCCCCCCGTAGTCAGGGGGCGCGGGGAAACACCATATATTTT. Amino acid sequence: CASSAPRSQGARGNTIYF.

This clone occurred once. The rearrangement uses TRBV7-2 and TRBJ2-7; D perhaps matches TRBD1 (5 bases). Germline lookup yields CDR1 SGHTA and CDR2 FQGNSA. Trimming removed 1 base from V and 3 bases from J, with 10 bases in between. This CDR3 has 14 amino acids. CDR3 residues: CASSLVAGNYEQYF. CDR3 bases: TGTGCCAGCAGCTTAGTCGCAGGGAACTACGAGCAGTACTTC.

This rearrangement joins TRBV12-3 or TRBV12-4 to TRBJ2-7, with TRBD1 as a possible D gene (6 bases). Trimming removed 7 bases from V and 5 bases from J, with 9 bases in between. This CDR3 spans 11 amino acids. The DNA for the CDR3 is TGTGCCAGCATGGGGGCCCACGAGCAGTACTTC. It yields the protein CASMGAHEQYF.

The rearrangement uses TRBV7-3 and TRBJ2-5; 7 bases align to TRBD2. CDR3 length: 13 residues. Germline V lookup: CDR1 SGHTA, CDR2 FQGTGA. V shed 4 bases, J shed 5 bases, and the junction held 4 bases outside the gene matches. The chain's CDR3 is CASSWTRWETQYF. The CDR3 DNA sequence: TGTGCCAGCAGCTGGACTAGATGGGAGACCCAGTACTTC.

The chain carries TRBV28 and TRBJ1-1; TRBD1 is a possible D gene (5 bases). Trimming pared 2 bases from V and 4 bases from J, leaving 11 bases between. The CDR3 totals 14 residues. CDR1 MDHEN and CDR2 SYDVKM come from the germline V gene. The CDR3, as DNA: TGTGCCAGCAGTTTAGGGGGGTTTACCACTGAAGCTTTCTTT. Translated: CASSLGGFTTEAFF.

This chain connects TRBV2 to TRBJ1-1, with 9 nucleotides matching TRBD1. The CDR3 is 15 residues long. In germline, CDR1 is SNHLY, CDR2 FYNNEI. V shed 5 bases and J 2 bases; nucleotides not matched to a gene: 6. The CDR3, as DNA: TGTGCCAGCAGTCCCGAGACAGGGGGAAACACTGAAGCTTTCTTT. Residues: CASSPETGGNTEAFF.

In this sample, this clone turned up once. This chain uses TRBV29-1 with TRBJ1-1, with 9 bases fitting TRBD1. V was pared by 7 bases and J by 0 bases, with 3 bases of the junction left unmatched. Germline CDR1 reads SQVTM; CDR2 reads ANQGSEA. The CDR3 consists of 13 residues. The CDR3 nucleotides are TGCAGCGCACGGGACAGGGTGAACACTGAAGCTTTCTTT. Residues: CSARDRVNTEAFF.

A few counts support this clone. The rearrangement joins TRBV23-1 to TRBJ1-3; possibly TRBD1 for D (5 bases). TRBV23-1 is labeled an ORF, and its function is uncertain. V was cut by 6 bases and J by 2 bases, with 14 bases left in between. The CDR3 consists of 15 residues. The CDR3 DNA follows: TGCGCCAGCAGACTCGTGCGGGGGGCTGGAAACACCATATATTTT. Protein: CASRLVRGAGNTIYF.

The chain combines TRBV28 with TRBJ1-6; D possibly corresponds to TRBD1 (5 bases). V lost 5 bases, J lost 10 bases, and 15 bases lay in between. Per the germline V gene, CDR1 is MDHEN and CDR2 is SYDVKM. This CDR3 spans 14 amino acids. The DNA for the CDR3 is TGTGCCAGCAGTCCGCGCCTGGGGGGGTCACCCCTCCACTTT. Amino acids: CASSPRLGGSPLHF. The entire variable domain, with the rest obtained from reference TRBV28 and TRBJ1-6, is as follows: DVKVTQSSRYLVKRTGEKVFLECVQDMDHENMFWYRQDPGLGLRLIYFSYDVKMKEKGDIPEGYSVSREKKERFSLILESASTNQTSMYLCASSPRLGGSPLHFGNGTRLTVT.

The rearrangement joins TRBV6-5 to TRBJ2-2, with 7 bases identical to TRBD1. Trimming at V came to 6 bases and at J to 3 bases, leaving 4 bases not matched to a gene. The CDR3 sequence is 14 residues long. From germline, CDR1 is MNHEY and CDR2 SVGAGI. CDR3 DNA: TGTGCCAGCAGACAGGGGACCTACACCGGGGAGCTGTTTTTT. Its translation: CASRQGTYTGELFF.

The rearrangement links TRBV2 to TRBJ1-1; maybe TRBD1 (5 bases). Trimming shortened V by 4 bases and J by 8 bases, and 17 bases separated the two germline ends. CDR1 SNHLY and CDR2 FYNNEI come from the germline V gene. The CDR3 has 14 residues. CDR3 sequence reads: CASSGVGGFTEAFF. The CDR3 region has the DNA TGTGCCAGCAGTGGGGTCGGGGGGTTCACCGAAGCTTTCTTT.

The chain joins TRBV7-9 to TRBJ1-2; D is possibly TRBD1 (5 bases). V lost 5 bases to trimming and J lost 8 bases, with 9 bases between them. The CDR3 is 11 amino acids. Germline CDR1 is SEHNR and CDR2 is FQNEAQ (reference sequence). CDR3 amino acids: CASSPGIGYTF. Here the CDR3 DNA reads TGTGCCAGCAGCCCAGGGATAGGCTACACCTTC.

The chain is built from TRBV7-9 and TRBJ1-6, with a tentative D call TRBD1 (6 bases). The germline CDR1 and CDR2 sequences are SEHNR and FQNEAQ (reference sequence). V lost 4 bases and J 5 bases, leaving 15 bases between the germline ends. This CDR3 is built from 16 residues. The chain's CDR3 is CASSSPQGNNNSPLHF. The CDR3 region has the DNA TGTGCCAGCAGCTCCCCCCAGGGGAACAATAATTCACCCCTCCACTTT.

This rearrangement joins TRBV10-3 to TRBJ2-7, with unresolved D. CDR1 and CDR2 (germline): ENHRY, SYGVKD. The CDR3 has 13 amino acids. Trimming took off 4 bases at V and 0 bases at J, with 7 bases between the two ends. CDR3 residues: CAISASGSYEQYF. CDR3 DNA sequence: TGTGCCATCAGTGCCTCCGGCTCCTACGAGCAGTACTTC.

The CDR3 DNA is TGCGCCAGCAGTACTAGATTCCAAGAGACCCAGTACTTC. Translating gives CASSTRFQETQYF. The V and J genes are TRBV4-3 and TRBJ2-5, with D possibly matching TRBD2 (5 bases). Germline V gene data show CDR1 as LGHNA and CDR2 as YSLEER. Trimming stripped 6 bases from V and 1 base from J, with 9 bases between. The CDR3 sequence is 13 residues long.

The rearrangement links TRBV7-6 to TRBJ2-2; weak D call: TRBD1 (6 bases). Trimming removed 1 base at V and 6 bases at J, with 12 bases between. The CDR3 covers 15 residues. Germline V lookup: CDR1 SGHVS, CDR2 FNYEAQ. CDR3: CASSLGTGLAGELFF. For the CDR3, the DNA is TGTGCCAGCAGCTTAGGTACAGGGTTGGCCGGGGAGCTGTTTTTT.

This clone was seen more than once but under ten times. The chain uses TRBV3-1 (or the pseudogene TRBV3-2) and TRBJ2-7, with TRBD2 matching over 11 bases. Germline CDR1 is LGHDT and CDR2 is YNNKEL (reference sequence). The CDR3 is made up of 16 amino acids. V shed 4 bases and J 1 base; nucleotides not matched to a gene: 6. The CDR3 reads CASSPLSGGGSYEQYF. The CDR3 DNA is TGTGCCAGCAGCCCCCTTAGCGGGGGGGGGTCCTACGAGCAGTACTTC.

The chain couples TRBV2 to TRBJ2-6, with D tentatively TRBD2 (5 bases). Germline V CDR1 and CDR2: SNHLY, FYNNEI. The CDR3 loop spans 17 amino acids. The V gene lost 1 base and the J gene lost 2 bases, with 12 bases spanning the gap. CDR3 residues: CASSEGRRKAGANVLTF. The CDR3 DNA reads as TGTGCCAGCAGTGAAGGGCGGAGGAAGGCTGGGGCCAACGTCCTGACTTTC.

The chain employs TRBV10-3 and TRBJ2-7; TRBD1 matches at 9 bases. V lost 6 bases, J lost 6 bases, and 9 bases stayed unmatched. The CDR3 sequence is 14 residues long. Germline loops: CDR1 ENHRY, CDR2 SYGVKD. The CDR3 DNA sequence: TGTGCCATCAGACCGCCGGGACAGGGCGTCGAGCAGTACTTC. Translation gives CAIRPPGQGVEQYF.